The 18 T cell receptor beta chains listed next were all sequenced from one sample in a study of response to subunit inactivated influenza vaccine (dated by TCRdb to the late 2010s). Library creation used RT-PCR. TCRdb shows the sequencer as Illumina HiSeq 2500. The raw public reads went through TCRdb reprocessing: fastp at Q25, MiXCR clone calling, in-frame beta chains kept. Entries are consolidated by CDR3 protein sequence, retaining the most common genes and DNA. The sample table records about 610,000 distinct CDR3 sequences; 12% to 15% of these occur just once. Of the sample, 11% is held by the ten largest clones. The sample here was PBMCs from blood, taken about 13 days after vaccination. Receptors were obtained from a man in his fifties or sixties who received an inactivated influenza vaccine. Donor details come from another sample of the same person, matched by shared clones.

This clonotype has more than one count but fewer than ten. The chain couples TRBV7-9 to TRBJ2-5, with 13 bases matching TRBD2. The length of the CDR3 is 16 residues. V lost 5 bases, J lost 2 bases, and 5 bases stayed unmatched. From germline, CDR1 is SEHNR and CDR2 FQNEAQ (reference sequence). The CDR3 loop reads CASSGGLAGQQETQYF. CDR3 nucleotide sequence: TGTGCCAGCAGCGGGGGACTAGCGGGGCAGCAAGAGACCCAGTACTTC.

The chain combines TRBV20-1 with TRBJ1-1, with D maybe TRBD1 (6 bases). The germline V gene has CDR1 DFQATT and CDR2 SNEGSKA (reference sequence). This CDR3 is built from 15 residues. Trimming took off 0 bases at V and 5 bases at J, with 16 bases between the two ends. As DNA, the CDR3 is TGCAGTGCTAGAGATTTGCAGGGGTGGACTACTGAAGCTTTCTTT. Residues: CSARDLQGWTTEAFF.

This chain uses TRBV29-1 with TRBJ2-5, with no clear D. The CDR3 covers 13 residues. Germline values: CDR1 SQVTM, CDR2 ANQGSEA. The germline V and J ends were trimmed by 1 base and 0 bases, with 6 bases remaining between them. The CDR3 spells CSVEGPNQETQYF. CDR3 in DNA: TGCAGCGTTGAAGGGCCCAACCAAGAGACCCAGTACTTC.

The chain employs TRBV20-1 and TRBJ2-1; 14 bases match TRBD2. The CDR3 covers 15 residues. Germline V gene sequence: CDR1 DFQATT, CDR2 SNEGSKA (reference sequence). The J segment lost 9 bases and the V segment lost 2 bases, leaving 6 bases of the junction unmatched. In DNA, the CDR3 is TGCAGTGCTAGATCAGGACTAGCGGGAGGTCTTGAGCAGTTCTTC. It is translated as CSARSGLAGGLEQFF.

This clonotype was counted once. The rearrangement links TRBV27 to TRBJ2-3, with D possibly being TRBD1 (6 bases). The CDR3 has 14 residues. The V gene lost 10 bases and the J gene lost 2 bases, with 16 bases spanning the gap. Germline V gene data show CDR1 as MNHEY and CDR2 as SMNVEV (reference sequence). The CDR3, as DNA: TGTGCCACCATGGGGCAGGGGTACACAGATACGCAGTATTTT. It specifies CATMGQGYTDTQYF.

The chain couples TRBV7-9 to TRBJ2-5, with 10 bases matching TRBD1. The J segment lost 4 bases and the V segment lost 3 bases, leaving 5 bases of the junction unmatched. CDR3 length equals 15 residues. CDR1 and CDR2 from the germline V gene are SEHNR and FQNEAQ (reference sequence). The CDR3 spells CASSFGQGGGETQYF. The CDR3 coding sequence is TGTGCCAGCAGCTTCGGACAGGGGGGCGGAGAGACCCAGTACTTC.

V gene TRBV3-1 combines with J gene TRBJ2-2; 7 bases map to TRBD1. There are 18 residues in the CDR3. CDR1 LGHDT and CDR2 YNNKEL come from the germline V gene (reference sequence). The V segment lost 4 bases and the J segment 0 bases; nucleotides outside the gene matches: 11. The CDR3 DNA follows: TGTGCCAGCAGCCCCCAGCCGATGACAGGGTCGAACACCGGGGAGCTGTTTTTT. This codes for CASSPQPMTGSNTGELFF.

J is TRBJ2-1 and V is TRBV7-6; D is undetermined. Germline CDR1 is SGHVS and CDR2 is FNYEAQ. The CDR3 runs 15 residues. V lost 2 bases and J 2 bases, leaving 10 bases between the germline ends. The CDR3 region is CASSLPDATYNEQFF. The CDR3 bases are TGTGCCAGCAGCTTACCAGACGCCACCTACAATGAGCAGTTCTTC.

This clonotype was counted only a few times. The V gene is TRBV29-1, the J gene TRBJ2-7; D is undetermined. Germline lookup yields CDR1 SQVTM and CDR2 ANQGSEA. The V end was cut by 4 bases, the J end by 4 bases, with 17 bases between. This CDR3 is built from 14 residues. This chain's CDR3 is CSVGYGSGVYEQYF. The DNA of the CDR3 is TGCAGCGTTGGGTACGGGTCCGGTGTATACGAGCAGTACTTC.

This clonotype was counted many times. The chain has TRBV20-1 and TRBJ2-1; D uncertain. This CDR3 is built from 11 residues. V was cut by 5 bases and J by 7 bases, with 9 bases left in between. Germline V lookup: CDR1 DFQATT, CDR2 SNEGSKA (reference sequence). CDR3 amino acids: CSASRGNEQFF. In nucleotides, the CDR3 is TGCAGTGCTTCCCGTGGGAATGAGCAGTTCTTC.

This clonotype was observed a few times. V is TRBV4-1 and J is TRBJ2-4; a possible D gene is TRBD2 (6 bases). Trimming pared 0 bases from V and 0 bases from J, leaving 15 bases between. This CDR3 comprises 18 residues. From germline, CDR1 is MGHRA and CDR2 YSYEKL. The CDR3 nucleotides read TGCGCCAGCAGCCAAGATGCTAGCGTGGGGTTAGCCAAAAACATTCAGTACTTC. Protein product: CASSQDASVGLAKNIQYF.

This clonotype was counted at least ten times. This chain connects TRBV5-6 to TRBJ1-1; D is unresolved. The germline V and J ends were trimmed by 0 bases and 2 bases, with 8 bases remaining between them. The length of the CDR3 is 14 residues. CDR1 is SGHDT, CDR2 YYEEEE, per germline. The DNA of the CDR3 is TGTGCCAGCAGCTTGGTTTCGGTTAACACTGAAGCTTTCTTT. This gives the protein CASSLVSVNTEAFF.

This clonotype was observed at least ten times. This chain uses TRBV4-2 with TRBJ2-5; unclear D gene. Per the germline V gene, CDR1 is LGHNA and CDR2 is YNFKEQ. CDR3 length equals 16 residues. V was clipped by 1 base and J by 1 base, with 13 bases between them. CDR3 in amino acids: CASSQGSGPSQETQYF. The CDR3 DNA sequence: TGTGCCAGCAGCCAAGGAAGTGGACCATCCCAAGAGACCCAGTACTTC.

Many counts were recorded for this clonotype. The chain couples TRBV7-2 to TRBJ1-2; D may be TRBD1 (5 bases). This CDR3 region has 15 residues. The germline gives CDR1 SGHTA, CDR2 FQGNSA. V was pared by 1 base and J by 1 base, with 10 bases between. The CDR3 sequence is CASSLGRTYNYGYTF. CDR3 sequence (DNA): TGTGCCAGCAGCTTAGGGCGGACATATAACTATGGCTACACCTTC. The full variable domain, its missing parts supplied by reference TRBV7-2 and TRBJ1-2, is GAGVSQSPSNKVTEKGKDVELRCDPISGHTALYWYRQSLGQGLEFLIYFQGNSAPDKSGLPSDRFSAERTGGSVSTLTIQRTQQEDSAVYLCASSLGRTYNYGYTFGSGTRLTVV.

This clonotype was seen a handful of times. This chain joins TRBV20-1 and TRBJ2-1; 8 bases fit TRBD2. CDR3 length: 14 residues. Germline assignment: CDR1 DFQATT and CDR2 SNEGSKA (reference sequence). The V segment lost 3 bases and the J segment 3 bases; nucleotides outside the gene matches: 4. The CDR3 spells CSARRGAYYNEQFF. The CDR3 DNA reads as TGCAGTGCTAGGCGGGGGGCGTACTACAATGAGCAGTTCTTC.

The chain recombines TRBV12-3 or TRBV12-4 with TRBJ1-5, with 7 bases matching TRBD1. There are 13 residues in the CDR3. J gave up 6 bases and V 6 bases, and 5 bases lay outside the gene matches. The CDR3 sequence is CASSKGQVQPQHF. CDR3 DNA: TGTGCCAGCAGCAAAGGACAGGTTCAGCCCCAGCATTTT.

J is TRBJ1-1 and V is TRBV6-5, with a possible D match to TRBD1 (5 bases). V was shortened by 2 bases and J by 1 base, with 11 bases between the two germline ends. Germline V gene data show CDR1 as MNHEY and CDR2 as SVGAGI. This CDR3 has 15 amino acids. In DNA, the CDR3 is TGTGCCAGCAGTTACCCCGCAGGGCGGAACACTGAAGCTTTCTTT. Protein product: CASSYPAGRNTEAFF.

V gene TRBV7-8 combines with J gene TRBJ2-1; D unclear. Trimming cost V 5 bases and J 6 bases, with 14 bases left between them. CDR1 SGHVS and CDR2 FQNEAQ come from the germline V gene. This CDR3 contains 14 residues. DNA of the CDR3: TGTGCCAGCAGCGGATTCACCCCAGGCAATGAGCAGTTCTTC. Protein sequence: CASSGFTPGNEQFF.